These 24 T cell receptor beta chains were sequenced from one sample in a study of post-analysis software for immune sequencing data. Study-level results: A handful of TRBV segments were significantly more frequent in patients than in controls. TRBV5-6, TRBV5-1 and TRBV20-1 were among these segments.

TCR beta cDNA libraries included unique molecular identifiers. Each CDR3 protein gets one entry after TCRdb re-called the PCR reads with MiXCR. The sample includes about 430,000 distinct CDR3 sequences, approximately 39% seen only once; the top ten take around 8%. Antigens of these TCRs are unknown. The sequenced material came from blood. The receptors come from a girl aged 2 to 9 with multiple sclerosis.

CDR3 in amino acids: CASSLGVGRDSLYEQYF. The DNA for the CDR3 is TGTGCCAGCAGCTTAGGAGTGGGCAGGGACTCGCTCTACGAGCAGTACTTC. The V gene is TRBV11-2, the J gene TRBJ2-4, with D maybe TRBD2 (6 bases). The DNA end is more similar to TRBJ2-7, so the J call may be wrong. CDR1 SGHAT and CDR2 FQNNGV come from the germline V gene. This CDR3 comprises 17 residues.

The chain joins TRBV12-3 or TRBV12-4 to TRBJ1-2, with unresolved D. This CDR3 contains 16 residues. V lost 6 bases and J lost 1, with 18 bases in between. CDR3: CASSFEGMGSNYGYTF. CDR3 DNA: TGTGCCAGCAGCTTCGAGGGTATGGGAAGTAACTATGGCTACACCTTC.

The CDR3: CATERGQGGETQYF. The CDR3 DNA sequence: TGTGCCACAGAAAGGGGACAGGGCGGCGAGACCCAGTACTTC. The V gene is TRBV10-3, the J gene TRBJ2-5, with 9 bases matching TRBD1. The length of the CDR3 is 14 residues. The germline CDR1 and CDR2 sequences are ENHRY and SYGVKD. V dropped 10 bases and J dropped 5; count of bases not matched to a gene: 11.

V usage is TRBV2 and J usage is TRBJ1-1; TRBD1 might be the D (6 bases). Trimming removed 4 bases at V and 6 bases at J, with 9 bases between. The CDR3 is made up of 12 amino acids. Germline assignment: CDR1 SNHLY and CDR2 FYNNEI. CDR3 nucleotides: TGTGCCAGCAGTGTGACAGGTGCTGAAGCTTTCTTT. Protein sequence: CASSVTGAEAFF. Full variable domain (missing parts from reference TRBV2 and TRBJ1-1): EPEVTQTPSHQVTQMGQEVILRCVPISNHLYFYWYRQILGQKVEFLVSFYNNEISEKSEIFDDQFSVERPDGSNFTLKIRSTKLEDSAMYFCASSVTGAEAFFGQGTRLTVV.

The chain uses TRBV7-2 and TRBJ2-7, with D unresolved. With 3 bases removed from V and 4 bases from J, the gap between germline ends came to 16 bases. The V gene's germline CDR1 is SGHTA and CDR2 FQGNSA. The CDR3 is made up of 15 amino acids. This CDR3 is CASSFHGPLFYEQYF. The CDR3 DNA sequence: TGTGCCAGCAGCTTCCACGGGCCCTTATTTTACGAGCAGTACTTC.

The chain links TRBV9 to TRBJ2-3; 7 nucleotides agree with TRBD2. Germline V lookup: CDR1 SGDLS, CDR2 YYNGEE. The CDR3 is 16 amino acids. J lost 2 bases, V lost 0 bases, and 6 bases had no gene match. The CDR3 here is CASSVAGEGNTDTQYF. CDR3 sequence (DNA): TGTGCCAGCAGCGTAGCTGGGGAGGGCAACACAGATACGCAGTATTTT.

The chain combines TRBV29-1 with TRBJ2-7; D is possibly TRBD1 (6 bases). The V end lost 5 bases, the J end lost 1 base, and 12 bases lay between the germline ends. Looked up from germline, CDR1 is SQVTM and CDR2 is ANQGSEA. There are 13 residues in the CDR3. The CDR3 loop is CSVSTTGSYEQYF. Written as DNA, the CDR3 is TGCAGCGTTTCTACGACAGGATCCTACGAGCAGTACTTC.

The V call is TRBV12-3 or TRBV12-4, the J call TRBJ2-7; TRBD1 is a possible D gene (5 bases). CDR3 length: 13 residues. Trimming shortened V by 8 bases and J by 6 bases, and 17 bases separated the two germline ends. CDR3 sequence: CASSSGPLVEQYF. CDR3 bases: TGTGCCAGCTCATCAGGGCCCCTCGTCGAGCAGTACTTC.

The genes are TRBV29-1 and TRBJ1-1, with TRBD1 matching 11 bases. After removal of 5 bases from V and 1 base from J, the junction contained 6 bases not matched to a gene. This CDR3 has 15 amino acids. CDR1 and CDR2 from the germline V gene are SQVTM and ANQGSEA. CDR3: CSVRRTGGENTEAFF. The CDR3 DNA follows: TGCAGCGTTCGCCGGACAGGGGGCGAGAACACTGAAGCTTTCTTT.

The genes are TRBV7-2 and TRBJ2-7; 9 positions agree with TRBD1. The germline V gene encodes CDR1 SGHTA and CDR2 FQGNSA. Losses at the gene ends were 1 base for V and 3 bases for J; bases not matched to a gene: 4. CDR3 size: 15 residues. CDR3 protein: CASSLEGQGFYEQYF. CDR3 nucleotide sequence: TGTGCCAGCAGCTTAGAGGGACAGGGATTCTACGAGCAGTACTTC. The whole variable domain, filled in from reference TRBV7-2 and TRBJ2-7, reads GAGVSQSPSNKVTEKGKDVELRCDPISGHTALYWYRQSLGQGLEFLIYFQGNSAPDKSGLPSDRFSAERTGGSVSTLTIQRTQQEDSAVYLCASSLEGQGFYEQYFGPGTRLTVT.

The chain employs TRBV29-1 and TRBJ2-7, with TRBD2 identical over 11 bases. Looked up from germline, CDR1 is SQVTM and CDR2 is ANQGSEA. The junction had 8 bases not matched to a gene; V was cut back by 7 bases and J by 0 bases. This CDR3 has 15 residues. The CDR3 DNA follows: TGCAGCGCGAAAATGGGGACTAGCGGCTCCTACGAGCAGTACTTC. The encoded protein is CSAKMGTSGSYEQYF.

This clonotype was picked up a small number of times. V usage is TRBV20-1 and J usage is TRBJ1-6; TRBD1 might be the D (5 bases). CDR1 DFQATT and CDR2 SNEGSKA come from the germline V gene (reference sequence). CDR3 length: 15 residues. Trimming removed 6 bases from V and 8 bases from J, with 20 bases in between. The CDR3: CSAPGDSLGDSPLHF. CDR3 nucleotide sequence: TGCAGTGCACCCGGGGACTCCCTTGGGGATTCACCCCTCCACTTT.

This clonotype has more than one count but fewer than ten. This chain uses TRBV20-1 with TRBJ1-1; TRBD1 is a possible D gene (5 bases). Trimming left V 0 bases short and J 1 base short, with 12 bases between. The germline CDR1 and CDR2 sequences are DFQATT and SNEGSKA (reference sequence). The length of the CDR3 is 15 residues. The CDR3 bases are TGCAGTGCTAGAGATTCGCAGGGTACGAACACTGAAGCTTTCTTT. Its translation: CSARDSQGTNTEAFF.

The chain employs TRBV7-2 and TRBJ1-5, with unresolved D. This CDR3 has 17 amino acids. From germline, CDR1 is SGHTA and CDR2 FQGNSA. V was shortened by 3 bases and J by 0 bases, with 15 bases between the two germline ends. The CDR3 DNA reads as TGTGCCAGCAGCTTGTCATCCCAGCGTTATAGCAATCAGCCCCAGCATTTT. Its protein product is CASSLSSQRYSNQPQHF.

This clonotype was counted a few times. The J gene is TRBJ2-3, the V gene TRBV20-1; 10 bases are shared with TRBD1. Germline trimming cut 6 bases from V and 4 bases from J; bases unmatched to any gene: 10. Germline CDR1 and CDR2: DFQATT and SNEGSKA (reference sequence). The CDR3 sequence is 15 residues long. The CDR3 spells CSAATGGARSDTQYF. For the CDR3, the DNA is TGCAGTGCCGCGACAGGGGGCGCTAGGTCAGATACGCAGTATTTT.

V is TRBV28 and J is TRBJ1-1, with D uncertain. The CDR3 spans 14 residues. CDR1 is MDHEN, CDR2 SYDVKM, per germline. The V end lost 5 bases, the J end lost 1 base, and 11 bases lay between the germline ends. This chain's CDR3 is CASSPSGRNTEAFF. CDR3 DNA sequence: TGTGCCAGCAGTCCAAGCGGGAGGAACACTGAAGCTTTCTTT.

The chain employs TRBV6-1 and TRBJ2-5, with TRBD1 matching 10 bases. The better agreement between TRBJ2-1 and the DNA end casts doubt on the J call. Germline assignment: CDR1 MNHNS and CDR2 SASEGT. This CDR3 is 17 amino acids long. The CDR3 protein is CASSRNRDRGFQETQFF. Written as DNA, the CDR3 is TGTGCCAGCAGCAGAAACCGGGACAGGGGTTTCCAAGAGACCCAGTTCTTC.

This chain links TRBV7-2 with TRBJ2-7; D is unclear. Germline V gene data show CDR1 as SGHTA and CDR2 as FQGNSA. The CDR3 length is 14 residues. Between the trimmed V and J ends, which lost 5 bases and 3 bases, there was a span of 14 bases. The CDR3 DNA is TGTGCCAGCAGCCCCGTTCAGTTTTTCTACGAGCAGTACTTC. This codes for CASSPVQFFYEQYF.

The rearrangement links TRBV20-1 to TRBJ1-1; D remains unclear. The length of the CDR3 is 13 residues. Trimming removed 0 bases from V and 4 bases from J, with 9 bases in between. Germline V gives CDR1 DFQATT, CDR2 SNEGSKA (reference sequence). The CDR3 region is CSARDWYTTEAFF. DNA of the CDR3: TGCAGTGCTAGAGATTGGTACACCACTGAAGCTTTCTTT.

This clonotype came up a few times. The genes are TRBV6-2 or TRBV6-3 and TRBJ2-1; 11 bases are a match to TRBD2. The ends lost 2 bases at V and 5 bases at J; junction bases unmatched: 5. The CDR3 length is 16 residues. Germline assignment: CDR1 MNHEY and CDR2 SVGEGT. CDR3 DNA: TGTGCCAGCAGTTACCCACTAGCGGGAGCCGACAATGAGCAGTTCTTC. This encodes CASSYPLAGADNEQFF.

In its sample, this clonotype was seen once. V is TRBV5-1 and J is TRBJ2-3; D is ambiguous. The CDR3 sequence is 14 residues long. Trimming shortened V by 0 bases and J by 4 bases, and 9 bases separated the two germline ends. Germline CDR1 reads SGHRS; CDR2 reads YFSETQ. The CDR3 sequence: CASSLVGLADTQYF. The CDR3 region has the DNA TGCGCCAGCAGCTTGGTAGGGTTGGCAGATACGCAGTATTTT.

The chain is built from TRBV6-5 and TRBJ2-5; a weak D match, TRBD2 (6 bases). The CDR3 spans 17 residues. Trimming removed 0 bases at V and 4 bases at J, with 18 bases between. The V gene's germline CDR1 is MNHEY and CDR2 SVGAGI. CDR3 amino acids: CASSYSYAAGLGETQYF. CDR3 DNA: TGTGCCAGCAGTTACTCATACGCTGCGGGATTGGGAGAGACCCAGTACTTC.

V usage is TRBV6-5 and J usage is TRBJ1-2; D not certain. Germline values: CDR1 MNHEY, CDR2 SVGAGI. This CDR3 is built from 14 residues. Trimming left V 0 bases short and J 4 bases short, with 9 bases between. The CDR3, as DNA: TGTGCCAGCAGTTACTCGATAGACCGCTATGGCTACACCTTC. Translation: CASSYSIDRYGYTF.

A remark on this clonotype: Germline and junction disagree at one end, which may indicate a read error. This chain connects TRBV4-3 to TRBJ2-7, with 14 positions matching TRBD2. The CDR3 consists of 15 residues. Looked up from germline, CDR1 is LGHNA and CDR2 is YSLEER. DNA of the CDR3: TGCGCCAACAGCCGCGGACTAGCGGGAGGATACGAGCAGTACTTC. Encoded protein: CANSRGLAGGYEQYF.